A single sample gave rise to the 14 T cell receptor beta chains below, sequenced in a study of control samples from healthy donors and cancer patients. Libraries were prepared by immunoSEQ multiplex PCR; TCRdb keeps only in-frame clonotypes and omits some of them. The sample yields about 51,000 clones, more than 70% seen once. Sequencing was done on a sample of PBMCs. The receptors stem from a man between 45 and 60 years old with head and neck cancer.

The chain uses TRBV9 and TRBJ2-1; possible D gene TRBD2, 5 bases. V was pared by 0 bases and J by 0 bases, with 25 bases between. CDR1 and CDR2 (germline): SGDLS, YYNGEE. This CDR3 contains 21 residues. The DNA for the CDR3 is TGTGCCAGCAGCGTAGCTACTGCGGGTACAGAGAGAAAAAGCTCCTACAATGAGCAGTTCTTC. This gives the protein CASSVATAGTERKSSYNEQFF.

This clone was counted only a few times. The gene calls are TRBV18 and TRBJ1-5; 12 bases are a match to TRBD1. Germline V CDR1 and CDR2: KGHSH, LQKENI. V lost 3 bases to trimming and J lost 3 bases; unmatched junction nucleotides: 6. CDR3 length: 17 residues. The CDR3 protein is CASSPPGQGAVNQPQHF. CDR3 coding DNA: TGTGCCAGCTCACCGCCGGGACAGGGGGCCGTCAATCAGCCCCAGCATTTT.

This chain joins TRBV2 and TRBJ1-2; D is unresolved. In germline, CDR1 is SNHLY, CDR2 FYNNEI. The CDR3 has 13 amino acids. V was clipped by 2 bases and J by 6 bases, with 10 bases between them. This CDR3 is CASSEREGNGYTF. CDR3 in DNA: TGTGCCAGCAGTGAAAGGGAAGGGAATGGCTACACCTTC.

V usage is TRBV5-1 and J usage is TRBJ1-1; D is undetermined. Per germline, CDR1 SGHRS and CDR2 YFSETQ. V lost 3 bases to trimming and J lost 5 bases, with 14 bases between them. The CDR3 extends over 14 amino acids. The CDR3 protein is CASSSDGLRTEAFF. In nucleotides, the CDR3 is TGCGCCAGCAGCTCGGACGGCCTTCGGACTGAAGCTTTCTTT.

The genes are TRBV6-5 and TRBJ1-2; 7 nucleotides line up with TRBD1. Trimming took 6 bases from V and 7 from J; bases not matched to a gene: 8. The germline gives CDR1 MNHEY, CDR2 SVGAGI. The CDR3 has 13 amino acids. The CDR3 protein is CASRSSDRVGYTF. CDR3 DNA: TGTGCCAGCAGAAGCTCCGACAGGGTTGGCTACACCTTC.

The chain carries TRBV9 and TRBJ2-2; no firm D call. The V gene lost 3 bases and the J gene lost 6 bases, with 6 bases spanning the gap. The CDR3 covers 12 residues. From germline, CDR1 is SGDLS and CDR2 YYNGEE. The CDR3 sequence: CASSGDPGELFF. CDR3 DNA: TGTGCCAGCAGCGGCGATCCCGGGGAGCTGTTTTTT.

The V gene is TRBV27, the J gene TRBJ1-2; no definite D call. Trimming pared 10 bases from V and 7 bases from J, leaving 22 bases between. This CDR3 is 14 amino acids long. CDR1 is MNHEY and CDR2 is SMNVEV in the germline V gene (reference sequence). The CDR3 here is CATTPEVGFAGYTF. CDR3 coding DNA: TGTGCCACTACCCCTGAGGTAGGGTTCGCTGGCTACACCTTC.

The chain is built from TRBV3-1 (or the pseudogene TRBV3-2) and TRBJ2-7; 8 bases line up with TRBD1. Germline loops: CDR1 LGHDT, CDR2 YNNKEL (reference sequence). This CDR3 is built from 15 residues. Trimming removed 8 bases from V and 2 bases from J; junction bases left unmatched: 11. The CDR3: CASRTWTGKAYEQYF. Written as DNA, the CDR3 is TGTGCCAGCCGTACCTGGACAGGGAAGGCCTACGAGCAGTACTTC.

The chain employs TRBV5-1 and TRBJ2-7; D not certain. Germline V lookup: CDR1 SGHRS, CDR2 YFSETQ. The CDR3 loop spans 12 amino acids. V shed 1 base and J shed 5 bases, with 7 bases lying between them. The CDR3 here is CASSLLGNEQYF. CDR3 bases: TGCGCCAGCAGCTTGTTGGGGAACGAGCAGTACTTC.

In DNA form, the CDR3 reads TGTGCCACCACTGGACAGCCCAACACCGGGGAGCTGTTTTTT. This gives the protein CATTGQPNTGELFF. The genes are TRBV15 and TRBJ2-2, with a weak D call TRBD1 (6 bases). CDR3 length: 14 residues. V was pared by 7 bases and J by 2 bases, with 11 bases between. The germline V gene has CDR1 LNHNV and CDR2 YYDKDF (reference sequence).

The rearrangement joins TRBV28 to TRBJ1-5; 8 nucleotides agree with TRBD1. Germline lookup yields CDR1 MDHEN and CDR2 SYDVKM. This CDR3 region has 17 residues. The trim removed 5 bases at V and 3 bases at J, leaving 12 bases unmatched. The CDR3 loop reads CASSPTRQGPFNQPQHF. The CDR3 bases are TGTGCCAGCAGTCCAACCCGACAGGGGCCCTTCAATCAGCCCCAGCATTTT.

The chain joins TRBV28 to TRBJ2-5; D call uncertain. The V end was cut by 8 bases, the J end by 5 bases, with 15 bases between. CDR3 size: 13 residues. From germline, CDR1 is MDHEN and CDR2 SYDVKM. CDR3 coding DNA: TGTGCCAGCCACCCCAGATTCCAGGAGACCCAGTACTTC. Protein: CASHPRFQETQYF.

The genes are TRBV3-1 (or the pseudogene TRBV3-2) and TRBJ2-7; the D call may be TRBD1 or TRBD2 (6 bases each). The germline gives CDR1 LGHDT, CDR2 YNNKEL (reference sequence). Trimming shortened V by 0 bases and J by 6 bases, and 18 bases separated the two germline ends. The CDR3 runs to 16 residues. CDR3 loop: CASSQDGGLRAGEQYF. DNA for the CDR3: TGTGCCAGCAGCCAAGATGGGGGGCTCAGGGCTGGCGAGCAGTACTTC.

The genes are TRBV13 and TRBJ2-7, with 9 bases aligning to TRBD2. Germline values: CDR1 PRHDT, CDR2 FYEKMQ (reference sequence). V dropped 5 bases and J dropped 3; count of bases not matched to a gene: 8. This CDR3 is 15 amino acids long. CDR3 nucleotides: TGTGCCAGCAGCGGCGGGGGGGCAGAATTCTACGAGCAGTACTTC. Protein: CASSGGGAEFYEQYF.